Listed below are T cell receptor beta chains from one sample, sequenced in a study of T cell responses to AZD1222 COVID-19 vaccine. The table came from immunoSEQ multiplex PCR; TCRdb's copy has only in-frame clones and leaves some out. Of over 150,000 clones listed, roughly 86% are singletons. The sequencing used peripheral blood, collected on day 0 of AZD1222 vaccination. The receptors come from an adult in good health. Each CDR3 is given with its conserved first and last residue. Fields, in order: clone size, D gene, J gene, V gene, CDR3 protein, CDR3 DNA. A D gene is named only where the DNA matches it firmly. Size tells how often a clone was seen (once, few, many) or the class of an expanded clone, and some rows leave it out.

clone_size: -; d_call: TRBD2; j_call: TRBJ2-3; v_call: TRBV7-9; cdr3_aa: CASSWGLAGYTDTQYF; cdr3_nt: TGTGCCAGCAGCTGGGGACTAGCGGGTTACACAGATACGCAGTATTTT
clone_size: -; d_call: TRBD2; j_call: TRBJ2-2; v_call: TRBV6-5; cdr3_aa: CASSGLAGATGELFF; cdr3_nt: TGTGCCAGCAGCGGACTAGCGGGAGCCACCGGGGAGCTGTTTTTT
clone_size: -; d_call: -; j_call: TRBJ2-3; v_call: TRBV5-1; cdr3_aa: CASSTGTDASTDTQYF; cdr3_nt: TGCGCCAGCAGCACAGGGACGGATGCTAGCACAGATACGCAGTATTTT
clone_size: -; d_call: TRBD1; j_call: TRBJ2-4; v_call: TRBV5-6; cdr3_aa: CASSLTGAQWIQYF; cdr3_nt: TGTGCCAGCAGCTTGACAGGGGCACAATGGATTCAGTACTTC
clone_size: -; d_call: -; j_call: TRBJ2-7; v_call: TRBV7-9; cdr3_aa: CASSSGLNYEQYF; cdr3_nt: TGTGCCAGCAGCTCGGGACTTAACTACGAGCAGTACTTC
clone_size: few; d_call: -; j_call: TRBJ1-2; v_call: TRBV29-1; cdr3_aa: CSVAPEGGINYGYTF; cdr3_nt: TGCAGCGTCGCACCCGAAGGAGGGATTAACTATGGCTACACCTTC
clone_size: -; d_call: -; j_call: TRBJ2-1; v_call: TRBV13; cdr3_aa: CASSYLRNEQFF; cdr3_nt: TGTGCCAGCAGCTACCTGAGGAATGAGCAGTTCTTC
clone_size: -; d_call: -; j_call: TRBJ1-4; v_call: TRBV28; cdr3_aa: CASSYSGTPEKLFF; cdr3_nt: TGTGCCAGCAGTTACTCCGGGACTCCTGAAAAACTGTTTTTT
clone_size: once; d_call: TRBD2; j_call: TRBJ2-7; v_call: TRBV4-2; cdr3_aa: CASSQTRASGASYEQYF; cdr3_nt: TGTGCCAGCAGCCAAACTCGGGCTAGCGGGGCCTCCTACGAGCAGTACTTC
clone_size: -; d_call: TRBD1; j_call: TRBJ2-7; v_call: TRBV5-1; cdr3_aa: CASSFVEGAAYEQYF; cdr3_nt: TGCGCCAGCAGCTTTGTTGAGGGGGCGGCCTACGAGCAGTACTTC
clone_size: few; d_call: -; j_call: TRBJ1-3; v_call: TRBV19; cdr3_aa: CASREGPGNTIYF; cdr3_nt: TGTGCCAGCAGGGAAGGCCCTGGAAACACCATATATTTT
clone_size: -; d_call: TRBD1; j_call: TRBJ1-2; v_call: TRBV6-6; cdr3_aa: CASRLQGNPNYGYTF; cdr3_nt: TGTGCCAGCAGATTACAGGGGAACCCTAACTATGGCTACACCTTC
clone_size: -; d_call: -; j_call: TRBJ2-7; v_call: TRBV18; cdr3_aa: CASSPEDVAYEQYF; cdr3_nt: TGTGCCAGCTCACCTGAGGACGTAGCCTACGAGCAGTACTTC
clone_size: -; d_call: TRBD1; j_call: TRBJ1-1; v_call: TRBV28; cdr3_aa: CANSLGQGGMNTEAFF; cdr3_nt: TGTGCCAACAGTTTGGGGCAGGGGGGAATGAACACTGAAGCTTTCTTT
clone_size: -; d_call: TRBD2; j_call: TRBJ2-2; v_call: TRBV7-3; cdr3_aa: CASSPGLAESNTGELFF; cdr3_nt: TGTGCCAGCAGCCCGGGACTAGCGGAGTCGAACACCGGGGAGCTGTTTTTT
clone_size: -; d_call: -; j_call: TRBJ1-2; v_call: TRBV30; cdr3_aa: CAWSVSPNYGYTF; cdr3_nt: TGTGCCTGGAGTGTAAGCCCTAACTATGGCTACACCTTC
clone_size: -; d_call: TRBD1; j_call: TRBJ2-7; v_call: TRBV5-8; cdr3_aa: CASSLGTDREYEQYF; cdr3_nt: TGTGCCAGCAGCTTGGGGACGGACAGGGAGTACGAGCAGTACTTC
clone_size: -; d_call: TRBD1; j_call: TRBJ2-1; v_call: TRBV28; cdr3_aa: CASSYLWTGSSYNEQFF; cdr3_nt: TGTGCCAGCAGTTACCTTTGGACAGGGAGCTCCTACAATGAGCAGTTCTTC
clone_size: -; d_call: -; j_call: TRBJ2-1; v_call: TRBV5-4; cdr3_aa: CASSLTVDNEQFF; cdr3_nt: TGTGCCAGCAGCTTGACAGTTGACAATGAGCAGTTCTTC
clone_size: -; d_call: TRBD2; j_call: TRBJ2-3; v_call: TRBV29-1; cdr3_aa: CSVRLAGGYSADTQYF; cdr3_nt: TGCAGCGTTAGACTAGCGGGAGGTTATAGCGCGGATACGCAGTATTTT
clone_size: few; d_call: TRBD2; j_call: TRBJ2-1; v_call: TRBV19; cdr3_aa: CASSIDGGGGNEQFF; cdr3_nt: TGTGCCAGTAGTATAGATGGGGGGGGAGGGAATGAGCAGTTCTTC
clone_size: -; d_call: -; j_call: TRBJ1-1; v_call: TRBV30; cdr3_aa: CAATRGGNTEAFF; cdr3_nt: TGTGCCGCCACGCGGGGAGGTAACACTGAAGCTTTCTTT
clone_size: once; d_call: -; j_call: TRBJ2-1; v_call: TRBV30; cdr3_aa: CAWSVIRRAYNEQFF; cdr3_nt: TGTGCCTGGAGTGTTATCCGACGGGCCTACAATGAGCAGTTCTTC
clone_size: -; d_call: TRBD1; j_call: TRBJ1-1; v_call: TRBV19; cdr3_aa: CASRGTGENTEAFF; cdr3_nt: TGTGCCAGTAGGGGGACAGGGGAGAACACTGAAGCTTTCTTT
clone_size: -; d_call: -; j_call: TRBJ2-7; v_call: TRBV6-2/TRBV6-3; cdr3_aa: CASSFISYEQYF; cdr3_nt: TGTGCCAGCAGTTTTATTTCCTACGAGCAGTACTTC
clone_size: -; d_call: -; j_call: TRBJ1-2; v_call: TRBV6-5; cdr3_aa: CASFPAGTYGYTF; cdr3_nt: TGTGCCAGTTTCCCTGCCGGGACCTATGGCTACACCTTC
clone_size: -; d_call: -; j_call: TRBJ2-2; v_call: TRBV7-3; cdr3_aa: CASSQTLGELFF; cdr3_nt: TGTGCCAGCAGCCAAACCCTCGGGGAGCTGTTTTTT
clone_size: -; d_call: -; j_call: TRBJ1-5; v_call: TRBV7-8; cdr3_aa: CASSLALGVESQPQHF; cdr3_nt: TGTGCCAGCAGCTTAGCTTTAGGGGTCGAGAGTCAGCCCCAGCATTTT
clone_size: -; d_call: -; j_call: TRBJ2-5; v_call: TRBV2; cdr3_aa: CASRASDRYQETQYF; cdr3_nt: TGTGCCAGCAGGGCTAGCGACCGCTACCAAGAGACCCAGTACTTC
clone_size: -; d_call: -; j_call: TRBJ1-1; v_call: TRBV7-3; cdr3_aa: CASSLNAGRDRYYTEAFF; cdr3_nt: TGTGCCAGCAGCTTAAATGCGGGGAGGGATCGGTATTACACTGAAGCTTTCTTT
clone_size: once; d_call: TRBD1; j_call: TRBJ2-1; v_call: TRBV24-1; cdr3_aa: CATGDRTTYNEQFF; cdr3_nt: TGTGCCACTGGGGACAGAACTACCTACAATGAGCAGTTCTTC
clone_size: -; d_call: -; j_call: TRBJ1-1; v_call: TRBV4-1; cdr3_aa: CASSQGSGGAENTEAFF; cdr3_nt: TGCGCCAGCAGCCAAGGGAGTGGGGGCGCGGAGAACACTGAAGCTTTCTTT
clone_size: -; d_call: -; j_call: TRBJ2-5; v_call: TRBV2; cdr3_aa: CASTGVTSGETQYF; cdr3_nt: TGTGCCAGCACCGGGGTGACCTCAGGGGAGACCCAGTACTTC
clone_size: -; d_call: TRBD1; j_call: TRBJ1-1; v_call: TRBV11-2; cdr3_aa: CASSLTGTGGEAFF; cdr3_nt: TGTGCCAGCAGCCTAACCGGGACAGGGGGAGAAGCTTTCTTT
clone_size: -; d_call: -; j_call: TRBJ1-2; v_call: TRBV29-1; cdr3_aa: CSVVPDTSNYGYTF; cdr3_nt: TGCAGCGTTGTCCCGGACACCTCTAACTATGGCTACACCTTC
clone_size: -; d_call: -; j_call: TRBJ1-2; v_call: TRBV25-1; cdr3_aa: CASSATNRAANYGYTF; cdr3_nt: TGTGCCAGCAGTGCCACGAACAGGGCAGCTAACTATGGCTACACCTTC
clone_size: -; d_call: -; j_call: TRBJ1-4; v_call: TRBV5-1; cdr3_aa: CASSLLPSDGATNEKLFF; cdr3_nt: TGCGCCAGCAGCTTATTACCTTCGGACGGTGCAACTAATGAAAAACTGTTTTTT
clone_size: -; d_call: -; j_call: TRBJ1-3; v_call: TRBV18; cdr3_aa: CASSPAGRSSGNTIYF; cdr3_nt: TGTGCCAGCTCACCGGCGGGACGGTCCTCTGGAAACACCATATATTTT